The 28 T cell receptor beta chains below were found in one sample sequenced in a study of blood T cell repertoires in COVID-19. Method: immunoSEQ multiplex PCR; TCRdb's copy keeps in-frame clones and lacks some. This table holds tens of thousands of clones, 88% found once. Material for sequencing was peripheral blood. The receptors here all came from a woman aged 80 or over with acute or convalescent COVID-19.

The chain has TRBV27 and TRBJ2-7; weak D call: TRBD2 (6 bases). CDR3 length: 17 amino acids. Looked up from germline, CDR1 is MNHEY and CDR2 is SMNVEV (reference sequence). V was shortened by 6 bases and J by 0 bases, with 21 bases between the two germline ends. The CDR3 DNA reads as TGTGCCAGCAGCAGAATCCCTAGCGTATACAGCTCCTACGAGCAGTACTTC. Its translation: CASSRIPSVYSSYEQYF.

The chain carries TRBV15 and TRBJ1-1; no clear D. Germline V gene sequence: CDR1 LNHNV, CDR2 YYDKDF (reference sequence). CDR3 length: 17 amino acids. V lost 0 bases and J 4 bases, leaving 18 bases between the germline ends. The CDR3 bases are TGTGCCACCAGCAGAGATTTCCCGGGTAGGGAGGGCACTGAAGCTTTCTTT. Encoded protein: CATSRDFPGREGTEAFF.

The rearrangement joins TRBV5-1 to TRBJ2-1; 7 bases map to TRBD2. This CDR3 spans 14 amino acids. Germline CDR1 and CDR2: SGHRS and YFSETQ. The trim removed 3 bases at V and 7 bases at J, leaving 7 bases unmatched. CDR3 nucleotides: TGCGCCAGCAGCTCCGGACTAGAGATTAATGAGCAGTTCTTC. Translating it yields CASSSGLEINEQFF.

This sequence joins TRBV12-3 or TRBV12-4 and TRBJ2-5; tentatively, D is TRBD1 (5 bases). This CDR3 has 13 amino acids. V was clipped by 7 bases and J by 5 bases, with 14 bases between them. CDR3 protein: CASTLAGRETQYF. As DNA, the CDR3 is TGTGCCAGCACCCTGGCAGGGCGGGAGACCCAGTACTTC.

The chain couples TRBV30 to TRBJ2-1; D is undetermined. CDR1 and CDR2 (germline): GTSNPN, SVGIG (reference sequence). This CDR3 contains 12 residues. With 5 bases removed from V and 8 bases from J, the gap between germline ends came to 13 bases. The CDR3 loop reads CAWSQAPDEQFF. The CDR3, as DNA: TGTGCCTGGTCTCAGGCGCCCGATGAGCAGTTCTTC.

This chain connects TRBV28 to TRBJ2-3, with 13 bases that match TRBD2. V gave up 4 bases and J gave up 2 bases; unmatched junction bases: 6. The CDR3 is 17 amino acids. CDR1 MDHEN and CDR2 SYDVKM come from the germline V gene. The CDR3 reads CASSSGTSGAATDTQYF. The CDR3, as DNA: TGTGCCAGCAGTTCCGGGACTAGCGGGGCGGCCACAGATACGCAGTATTTT.

This chain links TRBV2 with TRBJ2-3; D gene unclear. Trimming cost V 6 bases and J 0 bases, with 10 bases left between them. The CDR3 loop spans 14 amino acids. Germline lookup yields CDR1 SNHLY and CDR2 FYNNEI. This CDR3 is CASRNGYSTDTQYF. For the CDR3, the DNA is TGTGCCAGCAGGAACGGGTACAGCACAGATACGCAGTATTTT.

The chain uses TRBV10-1 and TRBJ1-1; a possible D gene is TRBD1 (5 bases). This CDR3 contains 13 residues. Between the trimmed V and J ends, which lost 6 bases and 1 base, there was a span of 9 bases. Germline V lookup: CDR1 WNHNN, CDR2 SYGVQD (reference sequence). The CDR3 nucleotides are TGCGCCAGCAGAGACAGCACGAACACTGAAGCTTTCTTT. It is translated as CASRDSTNTEAFF.

V and J are TRBV5-1 and TRBJ2-3; tentatively, D is TRBD1 (5 bases). The germline gives CDR1 SGHRS, CDR2 YFSETQ. The CDR3 has 11 residues. V was pared by 4 bases and J by 6 bases, with 6 bases between. The CDR3 sequence: CASSAGDTQYF. CDR3 sequence (DNA): TGCGCCAGCAGCGCAGGGGATACGCAGTATTTT.

This sequence joins TRBV13 and TRBJ2-7; unclear D gene. Germline V gives CDR1 PRHDT, CDR2 FYEKMQ (reference sequence). Trimming cost V 5 bases and J 3 bases, with 17 bases left between them. The CDR3 loop spans 15 amino acids. CDR3 in amino acids: CASSPNRVLSYEQYF. CDR3 nucleotides: TGTGCCAGCAGCCCAAACCGGGTCCTCAGCTACGAGCAGTACTTC.

This rearrangement joins TRBV18 to TRBJ2-1, with 9 bases aligning to TRBD1. From germline, CDR1 is KGHSH and CDR2 LQKENI. The junction had 5 bases not matched to a gene; V was cut back by 6 bases and J by 5 bases. The CDR3 is 14 amino acids. The CDR3 here is CASSRDRADNEQFF. As DNA, the CDR3 is TGTGCCAGCTCCCGGGACAGGGCGGACAATGAGCAGTTCTTC.

V usage is TRBV19 and J usage is TRBJ1-2, with 9 bases that match TRBD1. This CDR3 region has 15 residues. With 7 bases clipped from V and 4 bases from J, the junction kept 10 bases outside the gene matches. Germline-derived CDR1 and CDR2 are LNHDA and SQIVND (reference sequence). The CDR3 loop is CASIRGTGNSYGYTF. In nucleotides, the CDR3 is TGTGCCAGTATTAGGGGGACAGGGAACTCCTATGGCTACACCTTC.

This chain links TRBV18 with TRBJ2-1, with 10 bases that match TRBD1. Germline CDR1 KGHSH, CDR2 LQKENI. J gave up 4 bases and V 0 bases, and 0 bases lay outside the gene matches. The CDR3 has 15 residues. The CDR3 loop is CASSPPGQGYNEQFF. The CDR3 DNA is TGTGCCAGCTCACCACCGGGACAGGGGTACAATGAGCAGTTCTTC.

This chain joins TRBV27 and TRBJ2-5; tentatively, D is TRBD2 (6 bases). The germline V gene has CDR1 MNHEY and CDR2 SMNVEV (reference sequence). The germline V and J ends were trimmed by 5 bases and 4 bases, with 14 bases remaining between them. This CDR3 region has 14 residues. Written as DNA, the CDR3 is TGTGCCAGCAGTCCCGCTGGGAGGCTAGAGACCCAGTACTTC. Residues: CASSPAGRLETQYF.

This chain joins TRBV7-2 and TRBJ1-4; 7 positions match TRBD1. CDR3 size: 13 residues. Looked up from germline, CDR1 is SGHTA and CDR2 is FQGNSA. With 1 base clipped from V and 9 bases from J, the junction kept 2 bases outside the gene matches. The CDR3 DNA reads as TGTGCCAGCAGCTTAGGACAGGGCCAAAAACTGTTTTTT. Amino acids: CASSLGQGQKLFF.

V usage is TRBV7-3 and J usage is TRBJ2-7; 9 bases align to TRBD2. This CDR3 spans 12 amino acids. The V gene end was trimmed by 8 bases and the J gene end by 10 bases; junction bases not matched to a gene: 9. Germline V gives CDR1 SGHTA, CDR2 FQGTGA. CDR3 protein: CASGPAGGRQYF. The CDR3 nucleotides read TGTGCCAGCGGTCCAGCGGGAGGTAGACAGTACTTC.

The gene calls are TRBV3-1 (or the pseudogene TRBV3-2) and TRBJ1-1, with D unresolved. This CDR3 has 15 residues. Trimming took 6 bases from V and 1 from J, leaving 15 bases between them. Germline V gene data show CDR1 as LGHDT and CDR2 as YNNKEL (reference sequence). In DNA form, the CDR3 reads TGTGCCAGCAGGCCAGGCGTCCCAGGGAACACTGAAGCTTTCTTT. Its protein product is CASRPGVPGNTEAFF.

This chain joins TRBV10-2 and TRBJ2-1, with TRBD2 matching 7 bases. The germline V gene has CDR1 WSHSY and CDR2 SAAADI. The CDR3 is 12 residues long. V lost 4 bases and J lost 6; bases outside the gene matches: 0. The CDR3 DNA reads as TGCGCCAGCAGTGCGGGGGGCAATGAGCAGTTCTTC. Protein: CASSAGGNEQFF.

The CDR3 loop reads CASRGGTAGGAFF. CDR3 nucleotide sequence: TGTGCCAGTAGGGGTGGGACAGCCGGGGGAGCTTTCTTT. The chain links TRBV19 to TRBJ1-1, with TRBD1 matching over 7 bases. CDR3 length: 13 amino acids. V lost 6 bases and J lost 10; bases outside the gene matches: 11. Germline V gene lookup returns CDR1 LNHDA and CDR2 SQIVND (reference sequence).

The chain couples TRBV7-9 to TRBJ1-2; a weak D match, TRBD1 (6 bases). This CDR3 comprises 18 residues. Germline V gene lookup returns CDR1 SEHNR and CDR2 FQNEAQ (reference sequence). V lost 3 bases, J lost 0 bases, and 20 bases lay in between. In nucleotides, the CDR3 is TGTGCCAGCAGCTTTCGGCCAGGGGAAGTTGGGGCTAACTATGGCTACACCTTC. Translating it yields CASSFRPGEVGANYGYTF.

The V and J genes are TRBV7-6 and TRBJ1-1, with D possibly TRBD1 on 5 matching bases. Between the trimmed V and J ends, which lost 1 base and 1 base, there was a span of 10 bases. There are 15 residues in the CDR3. Germline V gene lookup returns CDR1 SGHVS and CDR2 FNYEAQ. The CDR3 loop is CASSLDLGPNTEAFF. The CDR3 nucleotides read TGTGCCAGCAGCTTAGATCTGGGGCCGAACACTGAAGCTTTCTTT. The full variable domain, with the rest looked up from reference TRBV7-6 and TRBJ1-1, is GAGVSQSPRYKVTKRGQDVALRCDPISGHVSLYWYRQALGQGPEFLTYFNYEAQQDKSGLPNDRFSAERPEGSISTLTIQRTEQRDSAMYRCASSLDLGPNTEAFFGQGTRLTVV.

J is TRBJ1-1 and V is TRBV18, with 9 positions matching TRBD1. With 11 bases clipped from V and 3 bases from J, the junction kept 10 bases outside the gene matches. This CDR3 contains 14 residues. In germline, CDR1 is KGHSH, CDR2 LQKENI. The chain's CDR3 is CAYSRTGDDTEAFF. CDR3 DNA: TGTGCCTACTCGAGGACAGGGGATGACACTGAAGCTTTCTTT.

This clone has a handful of counts. V gene TRBV6-5 combines with J gene TRBJ2-6; possible D gene TRBD1, 6 bases. Germline values: CDR1 MNHEY, CDR2 SVGAGI. Trimming left V 6 bases short and J 0 bases short, with 9 bases between. The CDR3 has 15 residues. The DNA for the CDR3 is TGTGCCAGCAGGGACAGTTTCTCTGGGGCCAACGTCCTGACTTTC. Protein product: CASRDSFSGANVLTF.

The gene calls are TRBV6-2 or TRBV6-3 and TRBJ1-2, with D possibly matching TRBD1 (6 bases). The germline V and J ends were trimmed by 0 bases and 3 bases, with 14 bases remaining between them. CDR1 is MNHEY and CDR2 is SVGEGT in the germline V gene. This CDR3 comprises 16 residues. The CDR3 DNA sequence: TGTGCCAGCAGTTACTCCAGACGACAGGACCACTATGGCTACACCTTC. This encodes CASSYSRRQDHYGYTF.

The gene calls are TRBV14 and TRBJ1-3; D gene ambiguous. CDR3 size: 17 residues. The V gene's germline CDR1 is SGHDN and CDR2 FVKESK. V dropped 0 bases and J dropped 0 bases, with 12 bases sitting between them. CDR3 DNA: TGTGCCAGCAGCCAAGATCTAGACCGTATCTCTGGAAACACCATATATTTT. This codes for CASSQDLDRISGNTIYF.

The chain recombines TRBV5-8 with TRBJ1-5; TRBD1 matches 7 bases. The CDR3 extends over 14 amino acids. Germline trimming cut 3 bases from V and 4 bases from J; bases unmatched to any gene: 4. Germline loops: CDR1 SGHTS, CDR2 YDEGEE. The CDR3 reads CASSSNRGNQPQHF. The CDR3 DNA reads TGTGCCAGCAGCTCCAACAGGGGTAATCAGCCCCAGCATTTT.

V is TRBV7-3 and J is TRBJ2-3, with D possibly matching TRBD2 (6 bases). Trimming removed 5 bases from V and 2 bases from J, with 14 bases in between. The germline V gene has CDR1 SGHTA and CDR2 FQGTGA. This CDR3 comprises 15 residues. This chain's CDR3 is CASSPLAGYTDTQYF. The CDR3 DNA sequence: TGTGCCAGCAGCCCCCTTGCGGGGTACACAGATACGCAGTATTTT.

This chain joins TRBV5-6 and TRBJ2-5; tentative D call: TRBD1 (7 bases). V was shortened by 2 bases and J by 5 bases, with 13 bases between the two germline ends. The CDR3 is made up of 14 amino acids. Germline CDR1 SGHDT, CDR2 YYEEEE. The CDR3 DNA reads as TGTGCCAGCAGCTTCCCAGGGGGGAGTGAGACCCAGTACTTC. It is translated as CASSFPGGSETQYF.